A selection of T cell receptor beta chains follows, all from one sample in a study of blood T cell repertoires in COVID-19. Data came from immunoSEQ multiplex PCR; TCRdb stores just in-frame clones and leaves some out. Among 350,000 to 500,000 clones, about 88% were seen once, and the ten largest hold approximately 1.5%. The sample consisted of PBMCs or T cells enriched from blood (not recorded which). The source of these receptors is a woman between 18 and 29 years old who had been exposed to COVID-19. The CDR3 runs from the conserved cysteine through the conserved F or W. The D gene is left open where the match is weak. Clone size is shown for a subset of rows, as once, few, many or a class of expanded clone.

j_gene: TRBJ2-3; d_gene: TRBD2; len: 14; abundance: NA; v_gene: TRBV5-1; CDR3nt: TGCGCCAGCAGCTCGGGGGGGTACACAGATACGCAGTATTTT; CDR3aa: CASSSGGYTDTQYF
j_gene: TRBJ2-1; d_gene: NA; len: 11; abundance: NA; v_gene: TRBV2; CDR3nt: TGTGCCAGCAGGGCTTACAATGAGCAGTTCTTC; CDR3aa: CASRAYNEQFF
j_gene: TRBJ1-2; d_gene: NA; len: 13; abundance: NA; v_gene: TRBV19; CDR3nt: TGTGCCAGTTTATACCGGGAGAGCTATGGCTACACCTTC; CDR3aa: CASLYRESYGYTF
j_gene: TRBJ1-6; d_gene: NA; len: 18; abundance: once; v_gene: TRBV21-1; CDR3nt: TGTGCCAGCAAATCAAGTGGGGACTGGGGACCCAATAATTCACCCCTCCACTTT; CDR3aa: CASKSSGDWGPNNSPLHF
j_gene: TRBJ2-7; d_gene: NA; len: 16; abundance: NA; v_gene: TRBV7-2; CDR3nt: TGTGCCAGCAGCTTAAGCCCGGGACATCTAAACTACGAGCAGTACTTC; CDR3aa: CASSLSPGHLNYEQYF
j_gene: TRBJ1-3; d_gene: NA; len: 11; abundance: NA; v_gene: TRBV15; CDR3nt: TGTGCCACCAGCGGCGGCCACACCATATATTTT; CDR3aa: CATSGGHTIYF
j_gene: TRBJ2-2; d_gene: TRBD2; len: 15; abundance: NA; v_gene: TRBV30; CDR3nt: TGTGCCTTGAATAGCGGGGGCGGGTACACCGGGGAGCTGTTTTTT; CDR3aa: CALNSGGGYTGELFF
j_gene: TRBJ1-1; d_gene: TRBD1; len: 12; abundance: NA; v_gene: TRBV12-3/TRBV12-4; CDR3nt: TGTGCCAGCAGGCCGACAGGGTCTCGAGCTTTCTTT; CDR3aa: CASRPTGSRAFF
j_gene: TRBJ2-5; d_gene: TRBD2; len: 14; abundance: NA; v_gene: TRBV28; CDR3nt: TGTGCCAGCAGTTTCCGCGGGACTAGCCTGCTCCAGTACTTC; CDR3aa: CASSFRGTSLLQYF
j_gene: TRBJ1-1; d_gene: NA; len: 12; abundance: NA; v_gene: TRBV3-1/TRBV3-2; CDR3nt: TGTGCCAGCAGCCAATCTAACACTGAAGCTTTCTTT; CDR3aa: CASSQSNTEAFF
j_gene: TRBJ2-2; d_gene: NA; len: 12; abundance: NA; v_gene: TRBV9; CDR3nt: TGTGCCAGCAGCTTCGACTCCGGGGAGCTGTTTTTT; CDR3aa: CASSFDSGELFF
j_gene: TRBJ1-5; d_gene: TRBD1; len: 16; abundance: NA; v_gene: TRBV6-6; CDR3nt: TGTGCCAGCGAGGGACAGGGGGCCCAAGGCAATCAGCCCCAGCATTTT; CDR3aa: CASEGQGAQGNQPQHF
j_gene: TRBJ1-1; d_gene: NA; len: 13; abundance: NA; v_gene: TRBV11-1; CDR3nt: TGTGCCAGCAGCAGGACAGAGAACACTGAAGCTTTCTTT; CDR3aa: CASSRTENTEAFF
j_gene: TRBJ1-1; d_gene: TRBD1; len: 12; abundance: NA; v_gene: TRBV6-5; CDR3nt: TGTGCCAGCAGGACGGACAGGGGTGAAGCTTTCTTT; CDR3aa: CASRTDRGEAFF
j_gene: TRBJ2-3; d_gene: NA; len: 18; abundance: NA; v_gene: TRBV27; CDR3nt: TGTGCCAGCAGTTTATTTAGTCGGAGGTTCTTAACGGTAGATACGCAGTATTTT; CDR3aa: CASSLFSRRFLTVDTQYF
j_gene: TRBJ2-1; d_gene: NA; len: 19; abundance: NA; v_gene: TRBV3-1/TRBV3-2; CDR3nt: TGTGCCAGCAGCCAAGAACGTTTGGGAAAGGGAGGCTCCTACAATGAGCAGTTCTTC; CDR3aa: CASSQERLGKGGSYNEQFF
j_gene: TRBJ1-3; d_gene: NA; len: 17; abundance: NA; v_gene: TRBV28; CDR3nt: TGTGCCAGCAGCCCCCCCCGCAGGGATCACTCTGGAAACACCATATATTTT; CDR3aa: CASSPPRRDHSGNTIYF
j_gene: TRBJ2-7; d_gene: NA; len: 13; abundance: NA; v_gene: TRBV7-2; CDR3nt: TGTGCCAGCAGCTTATCGTCCCTCCACGAGCAGTACTTC; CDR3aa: CASSLSSLHEQYF
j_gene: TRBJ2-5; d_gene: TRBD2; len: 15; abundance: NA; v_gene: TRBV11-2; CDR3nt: TGTGCCAGCAATAGCGGGGGGGAGTACCAAGAGACCCAGTACTTC; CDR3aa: CASNSGGEYQETQYF
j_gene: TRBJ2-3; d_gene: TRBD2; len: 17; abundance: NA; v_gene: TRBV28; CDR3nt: TGTGCCAGCAGTTTTGACATGCTAGCGGGAAGCACAGATACGCAGTATTTT; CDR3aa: CASSFDMLAGSTDTQYF
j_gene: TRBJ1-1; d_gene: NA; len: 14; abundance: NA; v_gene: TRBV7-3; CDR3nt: TGTGCCAGCAGCTTAGGACTCAGGGGCGCTGAAGCTTTCTTT; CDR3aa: CASSLGLRGAEAFF
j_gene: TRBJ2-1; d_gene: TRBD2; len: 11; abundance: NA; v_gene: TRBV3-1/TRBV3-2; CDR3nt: TGTGCCAGCAGTTCACTAGCGAAGCAGTTCTTC; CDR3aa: CASSSLAKQFF
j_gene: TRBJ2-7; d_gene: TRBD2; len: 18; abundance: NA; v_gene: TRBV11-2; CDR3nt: TGTGCCAGCAGCTTAGATCTACTAGCGGGAGGAGGGGGCTACGAGCAGTACTTC; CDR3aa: CASSLDLLAGGGGYEQYF
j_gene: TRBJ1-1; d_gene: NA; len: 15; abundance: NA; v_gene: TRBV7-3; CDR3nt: TGTGCCAGCAGCTTAAGTGGGACAATGAACACTGAAGCTTTCTTT; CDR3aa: CASSLSGTMNTEAFF
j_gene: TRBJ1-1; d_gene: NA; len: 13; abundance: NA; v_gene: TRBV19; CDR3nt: TGTGCCAGTAGTACCCAGGTTGGCACTGAAGCTTTCTTT; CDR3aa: CASSTQVGTEAFF
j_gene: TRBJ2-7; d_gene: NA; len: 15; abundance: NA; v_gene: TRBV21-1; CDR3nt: TGTGCCAGCAGCAAAGTGGGCAGGTCCACCTACGAGCAGTACTTC; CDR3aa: CASSKVGRSTYEQYF
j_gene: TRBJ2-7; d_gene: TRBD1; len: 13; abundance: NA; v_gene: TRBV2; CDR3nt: TGTGCCAGCAGCGGACAGGGGGCGGGTGAGCAGTACTTC; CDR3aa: CASSGQGAGEQYF
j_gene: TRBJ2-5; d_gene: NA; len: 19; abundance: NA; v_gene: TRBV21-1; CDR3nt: TGTGCCAGCAGCAAACCCTTCCGTCTAGCGGGAGGGCCGGGGGAGACCCAGTACTTC; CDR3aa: CASSKPFRLAGGPGETQYF